These T cell receptor beta chains were read from a single sample in a study of cytomegalovirus exposure and HLA in healthy donors. Sequencing used immunoSEQ multiplex PCR; TCRdb keeps in-frame clones, though not all of them. Among under 250,000 clones listed, around 78% were seen once. Source material: PBMCs. The receptors were gathered from a man aged 30 to 45 in good health and CMV-seronegative. Each CDR3 is given with its conserved first and last residue. D genes are given only for firm matches. A clone size is listed for some rows: how often the clone was seen (once, few, many), or a class if it is expanded.

clone size: .
D gene: TRBD2
J gene: TRBJ2-1
V gene: TRBV10-1
CDR3 DNA: TGCGCCAGCAGTGAACCGGGACTAGGTCACAATGAGCAGTTCTTC
CDR3 protein: CASSEPGLGHNEQFF

clone size: .
D gene: .
J gene: TRBJ1-3
V gene: TRBV29-1
CDR3 DNA: TGCAGCGTTGGGAGGGTCCCGGGGTACTCTGGAAACACCATATATTTT
CDR3 protein: CSVGRVPGYSGNTIYF

clone size: .
D gene: TRBD2
J gene: TRBJ2-2
V gene: TRBV19
CDR3 DNA: TGTGCCAGTAGTAGGACTAGCGGCTACACCGGGGAGCTGTTTTTT
CDR3 protein: CASSRTSGYTGELFF

clone size: .
D gene: TRBD1
J gene: TRBJ1-1
V gene: TRBV27
CDR3 DNA: TGTGCCAGCAGACAGGGGGCCCCACTCTTGAACACTGAAGCTTTCTTT
CDR3 protein: CASRQGAPLLNTEAFF

clone size: .
D gene: .
J gene: TRBJ1-4
V gene: TRBV27
CDR3 DNA: TGTGCCAGCAGTTTACAGGCAAGGGGGGAAAAACTGTTTTTT
CDR3 protein: CASSLQARGEKLFF

clone size: .
D gene: .
J gene: TRBJ2-7
V gene: TRBV28
CDR3 DNA: TGTGCCAGCAGTGGGGGGAATCGGTACGAGCAGTACTTC
CDR3 protein: CASSGGNRYEQYF

clone size: .
D gene: TRBD1
J gene: TRBJ1-3
V gene: TRBV10-3
CDR3 DNA: TGTGCCATCAGAAGGGACAGCGGTCTGAAGTATAACCGAAACACCATATATTTT
CDR3 protein: CAIRRDSGLKYNRNTIYF

clone size: .
D gene: .
J gene: TRBJ1-1
V gene: TRBV5-1
CDR3 DNA: TGCGCCAGCAGCTTGTCCGCAGGGCAGAAGGCTGAAGCTTTCTTT
CDR3 protein: CASSLSAGQKAEAFF

clone size: .
D gene: .
J gene: TRBJ1-1
V gene: TRBV5-1
CDR3 DNA: TGCGCCAGCAGCTTAGGTGTTTCGGGGGAAGCTTTCTTT
CDR3 protein: CASSLGVSGEAFF

clone size: .
D gene: TRBD1
J gene: TRBJ1-2
V gene: TRBV27
CDR3 DNA: TGTGCCAGCAGTTATAGACAGGGCTACTATGGCTACACCTTC
CDR3 protein: CASSYRQGYYGYTF

clone size: .
D gene: TRBD1
J gene: TRBJ2-1
V gene: TRBV7-9
CDR3 DNA: TGTGCCAGCAGCATCTCGACAGGGGCCATCTACAATGAGCAGTTCTTC
CDR3 protein: CASSISTGAIYNEQFF

clone size: .
D gene: .
J gene: TRBJ2-1
V gene: TRBV13
CDR3 DNA: TGTGCCAGCAGCCTCAGACTTCGGTACAATGAGCAGTTCTTC
CDR3 protein: CASSLRLRYNEQFF

clone size: .
D gene: .
J gene: TRBJ2-1
V gene: TRBV11-2
CDR3 DNA: TGTGCCAGCAGCCCCGCCGGGTCGCGAAGCAATGAGCAGTTCTTC
CDR3 protein: CASSPAGSRSNEQFF

clone size: .
D gene: TRBD1
J gene: TRBJ1-5
V gene: TRBV18
CDR3 DNA: TGTGCCAGCTCACCATCCACAGGGGGATCTCTTCTTAGCAATCAGCCCCAGCATTTT
CDR3 protein: CASSPSTGGSLLSNQPQHF

clone size: few
D gene: .
J gene: TRBJ2-1
V gene: TRBV5-6
CDR3 DNA: TGTGCCAGCAGCCCCGAGGAGAGCAATGAGCAGTTCTTC
CDR3 protein: CASSPEESNEQFF

clone size: .
D gene: .
J gene: TRBJ1-5
V gene: TRBV4-1
CDR3 DNA: TGCGCCAGCAGCCAAGATGGTGGGCAGGGTGATCAGCCCCAGCATTTT
CDR3 protein: CASSQDGGQGDQPQHF

clone size: .
D gene: .
J gene: TRBJ2-7
V gene: TRBV5-1
CDR3 DNA: TGCGCCAGCAGCCGGAGTGGAGAAGGATACGAGCAGTACTTC
CDR3 protein: CASSRSGEGYEQYF

clone size: .
D gene: .
J gene: TRBJ2-7
V gene: TRBV14
CDR3 DNA: TGTGCCAGCAGCCAAGTCCAGGGTAGAGCCTACGAGCAGTACTTC
CDR3 protein: CASSQVQGRAYEQYF

clone size: .
D gene: .
J gene: TRBJ2-7
V gene: TRBV6-5
CDR3 DNA: TGTGCCAGCTCAGAACTAGCCACCTACGAGCAGTACTTC
CDR3 protein: CASSELATYEQYF

clone size: .
D gene: .
J gene: TRBJ2-3
V gene: TRBV2
CDR3 DNA: TGTGCCAGCAGTCCGACAGGAATGACCACAGATACGCAGTATTTT
CDR3 protein: CASSPTGMTTDTQYF

clone size: .
D gene: TRBD2
J gene: TRBJ2-1
V gene: TRBV30
CDR3 DNA: TGTGCCTGGAGAAACCCTGGACTAGCGGGACATGAGCAGTTCTTC
CDR3 protein: CAWRNPGLAGHEQFF

clone size: few
D gene: .
J gene: TRBJ2-7
V gene: TRBV5-1
CDR3 DNA: TGCGCCAGCAGAGAAATTCCAGACGAGCAGTACTTC
CDR3 protein: CASREIPDEQYF

clone size: .
D gene: .
J gene: TRBJ2-7
V gene: TRBV2
CDR3 DNA: TGTGCCAGCATGGGGGCCCCCTTCGAGCAGTACTTC
CDR3 protein: CASMGAPFEQYF

clone size: few
D gene: .
J gene: TRBJ2-1
V gene: TRBV27
CDR3 DNA: TGTGCCAGCAGTTTGGCAGGTTGGGATGAGCAGTTCTTC
CDR3 protein: CASSLAGWDEQFF

clone size: .
D gene: TRBD2
J gene: TRBJ2-3
V gene: TRBV2
CDR3 DNA: TGTGCCAGCAGTGTGGAGAGCGGGACCAGAGATACGCAGTATTTT
CDR3 protein: CASSVESGTRDTQYF

clone size: .
D gene: .
J gene: TRBJ2-1
V gene: TRBV2
CDR3 DNA: TGTGCCAGCAGTGAATTCGAGGACTCCTACAATGAGCAGTTCTTC
CDR3 protein: CASSEFEDSYNEQFF

clone size: .
D gene: TRBD2
J gene: TRBJ2-7
V gene: TRBV10-3
CDR3 DNA: TGTGCCATCAGTGGAACTAGCGGGAGAGACGAGCAGTACTTC
CDR3 protein: CAISGTSGRDEQYF

clone size: once
D gene: .
J gene: TRBJ2-2
V gene: TRBV11-3
CDR3 DNA: TGTGCCAGCAGCCCCCATAGCGGAAACACCGGGGAGCTGTTTTTT
CDR3 protein: CASSPHSGNTGELFF

clone size: few
D gene: TRBD2
J gene: TRBJ2-3
V gene: TRBV4-2
CDR3 DNA: TGTGCCAGCAGCCAAGATCCAGCGGGAGGGCCTGGGGCCACAGATACGCAGTATTTT
CDR3 protein: CASSQDPAGGPGATDTQYF

clone size: .
D gene: TRBD1
J gene: TRBJ2-5
V gene: TRBV11-2
CDR3 DNA: TGTGCCAGCAGCCCAACAGGGGGCACCGAAGAGACCCAGTACTTC
CDR3 protein: CASSPTGGTEETQYF

clone size: .
D gene: .
J gene: TRBJ1-1
V gene: TRBV14
CDR3 DNA: TGTGCCAGCAGCCAAGAGGGGAGGGCGGAGACTGAAGCTTTCTTT
CDR3 protein: CASSQEGRAETEAFF

clone size: .
D gene: .
J gene: TRBJ2-7
V gene: TRBV5-1
CDR3 DNA: TGCGCCAGCAGCTTGATACAGGGAATGCCCCCCTACGAGCAGTACTTC
CDR3 protein: CASSLIQGMPPYEQYF

clone size: .
D gene: TRBD1
J gene: TRBJ2-7
V gene: TRBV27
CDR3 DNA: TGTGCCAGCAGTCCGGCTGGTATCCGAGACAGGGCCTACGAGCAGTACTTC
CDR3 protein: CASSPAGIRDRAYEQYF

clone size: .
D gene: TRBD1
J gene: TRBJ1-3
V gene: TRBV15
CDR3 DNA: TGTGCCACCAGTCCCGGGACAGCCTCTGGAAACACCATATATTTT
CDR3 protein: CATSPGTASGNTIYF

clone size: .
D gene: .
J gene: TRBJ2-3
V gene: TRBV5-6
CDR3 DNA: TGTGCCAGCAGCTTGGGGGCAGGGGGCACAGATACGCAGTATTTT
CDR3 protein: CASSLGAGGTDTQYF

clone size: .
D gene: .
J gene: TRBJ1-2
V gene: TRBV2
CDR3 DNA: TGTGCCAGCAGCATGGACGGTGGGCGGAGGACGGGCTACACCTTC
CDR3 protein: CASSMDGGRRTGYTF

clone size: .
D gene: TRBD1
J gene: TRBJ1-1
V gene: TRBV11-3
CDR3 DNA: TGTGCCAGCAGCGACCGGGACAGGGGAAGCACTGAAGCTTTCTTT
CDR3 protein: CASSDRDRGSTEAFF

clone size: .
D gene: .
J gene: TRBJ1-2
V gene: TRBV18
CDR3 DNA: TGTGCCAGCTCGCAAGCAGGGGCCGCCGAATACGGCTACACCTTC
CDR3 protein: CASSQAGAAEYGYTF

clone size: .
D gene: .
J gene: TRBJ2-7
V gene: TRBV11-2
CDR3 DNA: TGTGCCACAGCGATGCCGGGACACTTCTACGAGCAGTACTTC
CDR3 protein: CATAMPGHFYEQYF

clone size: .
D gene: .
J gene: TRBJ2-1
V gene: TRBV6-1
CDR3 DNA: TGTGCCAGCAAAATAGCGGAGAACTCCTACAATGAGCAGTTCTTC
CDR3 protein: CASKIAENSYNEQFF